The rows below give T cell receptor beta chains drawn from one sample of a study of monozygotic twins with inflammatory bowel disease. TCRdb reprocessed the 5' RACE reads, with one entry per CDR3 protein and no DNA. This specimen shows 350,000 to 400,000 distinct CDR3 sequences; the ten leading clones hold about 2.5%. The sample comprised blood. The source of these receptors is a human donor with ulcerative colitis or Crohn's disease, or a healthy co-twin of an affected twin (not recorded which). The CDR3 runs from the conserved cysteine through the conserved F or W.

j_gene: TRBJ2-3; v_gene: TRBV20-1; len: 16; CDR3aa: CSASGSSGAYTDTQYF
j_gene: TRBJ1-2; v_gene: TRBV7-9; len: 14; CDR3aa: CASSYTQEVYGYTF
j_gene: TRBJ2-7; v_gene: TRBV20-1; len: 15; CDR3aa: CSARDPRHPKGEQYF
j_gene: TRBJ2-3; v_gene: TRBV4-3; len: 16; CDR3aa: CASSLSYGGITDTQYF
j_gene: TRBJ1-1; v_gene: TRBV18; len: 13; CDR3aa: CASSLSSSGEAFF
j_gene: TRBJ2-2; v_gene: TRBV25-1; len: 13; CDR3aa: CASSPTVTGELFF
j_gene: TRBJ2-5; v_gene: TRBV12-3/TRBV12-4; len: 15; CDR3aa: CASRRGEAAGETQYF
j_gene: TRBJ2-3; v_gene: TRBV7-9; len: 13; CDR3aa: CASSRNEADTQYF
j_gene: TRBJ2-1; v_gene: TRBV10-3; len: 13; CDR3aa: CAISESFYNEQFF
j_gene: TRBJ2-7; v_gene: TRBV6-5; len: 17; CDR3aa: CASSYRPGAGAAYEQYF
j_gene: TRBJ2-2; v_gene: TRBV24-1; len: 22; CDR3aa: CATPRRGALPPERSARYGELFF
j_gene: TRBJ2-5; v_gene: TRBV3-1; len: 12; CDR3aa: CASSHVGGTQYF
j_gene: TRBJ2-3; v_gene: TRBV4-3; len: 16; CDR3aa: CASSHAEGGERDTQYF
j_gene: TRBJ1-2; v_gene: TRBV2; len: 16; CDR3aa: CASSEGTGGRGGGYTF
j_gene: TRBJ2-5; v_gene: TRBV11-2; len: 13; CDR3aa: CASSRGGPETQYF
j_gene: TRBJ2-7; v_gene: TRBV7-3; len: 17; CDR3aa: CASSPSGTSGSAYEQYF
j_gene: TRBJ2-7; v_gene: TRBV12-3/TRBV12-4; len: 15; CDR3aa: CASSFRETGGGEQYF
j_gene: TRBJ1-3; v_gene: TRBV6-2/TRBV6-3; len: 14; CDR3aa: CASSDPHIGNTIYF
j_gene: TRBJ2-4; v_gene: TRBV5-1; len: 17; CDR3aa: CASSLGELGLAKNIQYF
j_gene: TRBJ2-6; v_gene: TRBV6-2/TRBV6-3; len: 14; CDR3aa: CASSYDWGANVLTF
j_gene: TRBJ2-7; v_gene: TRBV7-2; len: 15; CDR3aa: CASSPRQGPIYEQYF
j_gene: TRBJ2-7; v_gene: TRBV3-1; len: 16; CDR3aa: CASSLQGRPITYEQYF
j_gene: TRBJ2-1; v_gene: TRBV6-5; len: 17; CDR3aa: CASSYSTGEVPYNEQFF
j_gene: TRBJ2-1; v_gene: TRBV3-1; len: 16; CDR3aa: CASSQGTSALYNEQFF
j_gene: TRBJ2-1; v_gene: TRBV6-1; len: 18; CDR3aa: CASSGMTGGAKSYNEQFF
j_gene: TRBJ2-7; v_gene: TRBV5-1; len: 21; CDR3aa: CASSLPNFSMIRDRSSYEQYF
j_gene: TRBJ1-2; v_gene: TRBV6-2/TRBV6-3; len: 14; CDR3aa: CATSGTGKMGGYTF
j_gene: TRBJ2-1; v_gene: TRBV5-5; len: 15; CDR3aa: CASSLAVTAYNEQFF
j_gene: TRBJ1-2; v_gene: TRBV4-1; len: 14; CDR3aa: CASSHPGRERGYTF
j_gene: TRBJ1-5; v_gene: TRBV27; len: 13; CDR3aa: CASSGQNNQPQHF
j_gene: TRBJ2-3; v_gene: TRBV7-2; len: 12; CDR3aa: CASSLDEITQYF
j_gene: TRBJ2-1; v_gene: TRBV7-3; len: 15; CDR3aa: CASSFTGGGYNEQFF
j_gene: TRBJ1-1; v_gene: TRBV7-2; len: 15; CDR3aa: CASSKTHNMNTEAFF
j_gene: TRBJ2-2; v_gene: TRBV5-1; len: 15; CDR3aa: CASSQGLASTGELFF
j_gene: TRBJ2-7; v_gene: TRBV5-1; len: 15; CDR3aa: CASSSGLGATYEQYF
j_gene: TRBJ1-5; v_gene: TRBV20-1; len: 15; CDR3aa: CSARVPGLINQPQHF
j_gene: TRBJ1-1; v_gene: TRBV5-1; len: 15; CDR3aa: CASSFGGDRRTEAFF
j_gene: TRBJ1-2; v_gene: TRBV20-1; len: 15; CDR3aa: CSARVSGEGNYGYTF
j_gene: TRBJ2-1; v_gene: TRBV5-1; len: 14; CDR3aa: CASSQGTEWGEQFF
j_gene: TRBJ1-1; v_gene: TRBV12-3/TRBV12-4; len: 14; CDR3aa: CASSFGQMNTEAFF
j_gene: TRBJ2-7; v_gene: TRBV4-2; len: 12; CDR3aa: CASRGTASEQYF
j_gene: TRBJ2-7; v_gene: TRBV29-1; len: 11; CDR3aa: CSARDTYEQYF
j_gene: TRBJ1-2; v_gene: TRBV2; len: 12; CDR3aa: CAGGTGEVGYTF
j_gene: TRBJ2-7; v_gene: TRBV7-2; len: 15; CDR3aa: CASREIAGRTYEQYF
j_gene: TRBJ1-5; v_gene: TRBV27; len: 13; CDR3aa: CASSPSYHQPQHF
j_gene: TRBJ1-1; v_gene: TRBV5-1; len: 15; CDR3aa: CASSLGGTVDTEAFF
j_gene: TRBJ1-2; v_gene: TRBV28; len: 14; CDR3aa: CASSGQGTFYGYTF
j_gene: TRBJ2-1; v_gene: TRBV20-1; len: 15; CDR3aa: CSARGTSGGDNEQFF
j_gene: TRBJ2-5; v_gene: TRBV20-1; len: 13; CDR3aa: CSTSGGPGETQYF
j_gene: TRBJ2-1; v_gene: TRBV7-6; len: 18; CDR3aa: CASSLDPNWGGGLNEQFF
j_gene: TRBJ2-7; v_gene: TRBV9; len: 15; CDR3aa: CASSVGAGGLMEQYF
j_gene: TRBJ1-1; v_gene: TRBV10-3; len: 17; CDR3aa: CAISESDYSLGGQEAFF
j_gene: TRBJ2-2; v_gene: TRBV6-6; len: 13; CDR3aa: CASSYGGTGELFF
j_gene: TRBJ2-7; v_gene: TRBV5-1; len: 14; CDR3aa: CASSLVGGRSDEYF
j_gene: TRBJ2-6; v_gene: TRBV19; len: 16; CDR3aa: CASSMNRISGANVLTF
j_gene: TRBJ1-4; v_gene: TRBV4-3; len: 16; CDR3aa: CASSQDLGGVNEKLFF
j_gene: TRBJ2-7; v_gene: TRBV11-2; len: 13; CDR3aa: CASSLDLMSEQYF